Following are 32 T cell receptor beta chains from one sample sequenced in a study of T cells in Graves' hyperthyroidism and ophthalmopathy. RNA transcripts yielded amplified TCR beta CDR3 regions. Carried out on the TCR CDR3, a first-round RT-PCR used the HTBI primer set. One entry per CDR3 protein, called by TCRdb with MiXCR from the multiplex PCR reads. The data show 350,000 or so distinct CDR3 sequences, about a sixth seen once. The specimen was blood. The origin of the receptors is a woman between 40 and 55 years old with Graves' ophthalmopathy.

This clonotype was picked up many times. The chain has TRBV6-1 and TRBJ1-2; D is ambiguous. The CDR3 is 12 residues long. Per germline, CDR1 MNHNS and CDR2 SASEGT. V lost 6 bases and J 8 bases, leaving 13 bases between the germline ends. Here the CDR3 reads CASSSASGGYTF. CDR3 nucleotides: TGTGCCAGCAGCAGTGCCTCTGGGGGCTACACCTTC.

The V gene is TRBV28, the J gene TRBJ2-7; D is perhaps TRBD2 (6 bases). The length of the CDR3 is 16 residues. V dropped 7 bases and J dropped 0 bases, with 19 bases sitting between them. Germline V CDR1 and CDR2: MDHEN, SYDVKM. The CDR3 sequence is CASIEAGPISSYEQYF. CDR3 in DNA: TGTGCCAGCATCGAGGCGGGACCTATTAGCTCCTACGAGCAGTACTTC. Drawing the rest from reference TRBV28 and TRBJ2-7, the complete variable domain is DVKVTQSSRYLVKRTGEKVFLECVQDMDHENMFWYRQDPGLGLRLIYFSYDVKMKEKGDIPEGYSVSREKKERFSLILESASTNQTSMYLCASIEAGPISSYEQYFGPGTRLTVT.

This clonotype was counted at least ten times. V is TRBV5-6 and J is TRBJ1-5, with D possibly TRBD1 on 5 matching bases. This CDR3 region has 16 residues. Germline V lookup: CDR1 SGHDT, CDR2 YYEEEE. Between the trimmed V and J ends, which lost 0 bases and 2 bases, there was a span of 12 bases. CDR3 in amino acids: CASSLGAGTGNQPQHF. The CDR3 nucleotides are TGTGCCAGCAGCTTGGGTGCAGGGACTGGCAATCAGCCCCAGCATTTT.

This clonotype was detected ten times or more. CDR3 bases: TGTGCCAGCAGCACCGGACGGGACGTAGATGGCTACACCTTC. Its translation is CASSTGRDVDGYTF. V gene TRBV5-4 combines with J gene TRBJ1-2, with D possibly being TRBD1 (5 bases). CDR1 and CDR2 from the germline V gene are SGHNT and YYREEE (reference sequence). V was pared by 4 bases and J by 6 bases, with 16 bases between. The CDR3 extends over 14 amino acids.

The gene calls are TRBV6-1 and TRBJ2-4; D is possibly TRBD1 or TRBD2 (6 bases each). V lost 8 bases to trimming and J lost 0 bases, with 11 bases between them. The CDR3 covers 14 residues. Looked up from germline, CDR1 is MNHNS and CDR2 is SASEGT. The CDR3: CASDGGLAKNIQYF. The CDR3 DNA follows: TGTGCCAGCGACGGGGGCCTAGCCAAAAACATTCAGTACTTC.

This clonotype was recorded many times. The chain recombines TRBV29-1 with TRBJ1-2; no clear D gene. Looked up from germline, CDR1 is SQVTM and CDR2 is ANQGSEA. Trimming took off 0 bases at V and 6 bases at J, with 11 bases between the two ends. This CDR3 region has 13 residues. In DNA, the CDR3 is TGCAGCGTTGAAGATGCGGTAGCGAATGGCTACACCTTC. Translated, it gives CSVEDAVANGYTF.

This sequence joins TRBV15 and TRBJ2-5; 12 bases are shared with TRBD2. With V trimmed by 0 bases and J by 5 bases, 10 bases remained unmatched. The germline V gene has CDR1 LNHNV and CDR2 YYDKDF (reference sequence). The CDR3 runs 18 residues. The CDR3 sequence: CATSRDLPASGRVETQYF. The CDR3 DNA reads as TGTGCCACCAGCAGAGATCTTCCGGCTAGCGGGAGGGTGGAGACCCAGTACTTC.

The chain couples TRBV12-3 or TRBV12-4 to TRBJ2-7, with 8 positions matching TRBD2. The CDR3 loop spans 15 amino acids. V was pared by 6 bases and J by 0 bases, with 7 bases of the junction left unmatched. The CDR3 sequence is CASRSLAVSSYEQYF. The CDR3 DNA reads TGTGCCAGCAGATCACTAGCGGTCAGCTCCTACGAGCAGTACTTC.

This clonotype was seen ten or more times. CDR3 nucleotide sequence: TGTGCCAGCAGCTCGGGACTAGCGGGGTACTTC. Amino acid sequence: CASSSGLAGYF. This chain links TRBV7-2 with TRBJ2-7; 12 bases fit TRBD2. The V segment lost 4 bases and the J segment 12 bases; nucleotides outside the gene matches: 1. Germline V CDR1 and CDR2: SGHTA, FQGNSA. The CDR3 consists of 11 residues.

The chain uses TRBV9 and TRBJ2-1; 9 bases line up with TRBD2. With V trimmed by 0 bases and J by 2 bases, 9 bases remained unmatched. The CDR3 has 18 residues. Germline loops: CDR1 SGDLS, CDR2 YYNGEE. The CDR3 here is CASSVGIAGVGTYNEQFF. CDR3 coding DNA: TGTGCCAGCAGCGTAGGAATAGCGGGAGTGGGGACCTACAATGAGCAGTTCTTC.

The chain combines TRBV12-3 or TRBV12-4 with TRBJ1-2, with D possibly matching TRBD1 (6 bases). V dropped 4 bases and J dropped 0 bases, with 18 bases sitting between them. The CDR3 length is 17 residues. The CDR3 loop reads CASSYSPGQRANYGYTF. CDR3 DNA sequence: TGTGCCAGCAGTTACTCCCCGGGACAACGTGCTAACTATGGCTACACCTTC.

This clonotype was recorded many times. This sequence joins TRBV6-5 and TRBJ2-5; D may be TRBD2 (6 bases). The germline V gene has CDR1 MNHEY and CDR2 SVGAGI. The length of the CDR3 is 15 residues. Trimming removed 7 bases at V and 5 bases at J, with 20 bases between. The DNA of the CDR3 is TGTGCCAGCAACCAGGCGGAGGGGAGAGTGGAGACCCAGTACTTC. Protein: CASNQAEGRVETQYF.

This clonotype occurred many times. The chain joins TRBV29-1 to TRBJ1-1; D not certain. Trimming shortened V by 4 bases and J by 1 base, and 4 bases separated the two germline ends. Germline CDR1 and CDR2: SQVTM and ANQGSEA. CDR3 size: 11 residues. The CDR3 coding sequence is TGCAGCGTTGTGGAGAACACTGAAGCTTTCTTT. Its translation is CSVVENTEAFF. Combining the CDR3 with reference TRBV29-1 and TRBJ1-1 gives the whole variable domain SAVISQKPSRDICQRGTSLTIQCQVDSQVTMMFWYRQQPGQSLTLIATANQGSEATYESGFVIDKFPISRPNLTFSTLTVSNMSPEDSSIYLCSVVENTEAFFGQGTRLTVV.

This clonotype came up a few times. The chain employs TRBV27 and TRBJ1-1, with D possibly being TRBD1 (5 bases). Germline V gives CDR1 MNHEY, CDR2 SMNVEV (reference sequence). The CDR3 covers 12 residues. The ends were cut back, 10 bases at V and 5 bases at J, with 14 bases in the middle. The CDR3 bases are TGTGCCACGGAACAGGTATTGACTGAAGCTTTCTTT. Amino acid sequence: CATEQVLTEAFF.

This clonotype showed up many times. The chain joins TRBV30 to TRBJ2-7, with D unclear. Looked up from germline, CDR1 is GTSNPN and CDR2 is SVGIG (reference sequence). Trimming cost V 3 bases and J 7 bases, with 19 bases left between them. This CDR3 is 14 amino acids long. The CDR3 spells CAWRHELVTHEQYF. CDR3 DNA sequence: TGTGCCTGGAGACATGAACTGGTGACACATGAGCAGTACTTC.

The table lists this clonotype with many counts. The rearrangement joins TRBV7-3 to TRBJ2-2; D not certain. The germline V and J ends were trimmed by 4 bases and 4 bases, with 10 bases remaining between them. The CDR3 totals 14 residues. Per germline, CDR1 SGHTA and CDR2 FQGTGA. In nucleotides, the CDR3 is TGTGCCAGCAGCTCCTCCACGGGCACCGGGGAGCTGTTTTTT. It encodes CASSSSTGTGELFF.

In this sample, this clonotype turned up many times. The chain couples TRBV28 to TRBJ1-1, with D unresolved. Trimming cost V 3 bases and J 5 bases, with 7 bases left between them. The CDR3 sequence is 12 residues long. The germline gives CDR1 MDHEN, CDR2 SYDVKM. CDR3 residues: CASSLRATEAFF. The CDR3 coding sequence is TGTGCCAGCAGTTTGAGGGCGACTGAAGCTTTCTTT. Full variable domain (remainder filled in from reference TRBV28 and TRBJ1-1): DVKVTQSSRYLVKRTGEKVFLECVQDMDHENMFWYRQDPGLGLRLIYFSYDVKMKEKGDIPEGYSVSREKKERFSLILESASTNQTSMYLCASSLRATEAFFGQGTRLTVV.

This clonotype was counted many times. The chain links TRBV20-1 to TRBJ2-5; TRBD2 aligns across 9 bases. The CDR3 has 14 amino acids. CDR1 is DFQATT, CDR2 SNEGSKA, per germline (reference sequence). V lost 3 bases and J lost 3; bases outside the gene matches: 5. The CDR3 loop reads CSARGGLAKETQYF. The CDR3 nucleotides read TGCAGTGCTAGGGGAGGACTAGCGAAAGAGACCCAGTACTTC.

This clonotype occurred many times. CDR3 amino acids: CASSLSFLDRYEQYF. The DNA for the CDR3 is TGTGCCAGCAGTTTATCGTTCCTAGACAGATACGAGCAGTACTTC. The rearrangement links TRBV27 to TRBJ2-7; D perhaps matches TRBD1 (5 bases). V gave up 0 bases and J gave up 4 bases, with 13 bases separating them. Germline-derived CDR1 and CDR2 are MNHEY and SMNVEV (reference sequence). The CDR3 is 15 residues long.

The V and J genes are TRBV12-3 or TRBV12-4 and TRBJ1-2; TRBD1 matches 11 bases. CDR3 length equals 14 residues. The V segment lost 6 bases and the J segment 8 bases; nucleotides outside the gene matches: 8. CDR3 amino acids: CASRDTGTGGGYTF. CDR3 sequence (DNA): TGTGCCAGCAGAGATACCGGGACAGGGGGAGGCTACACCTTC.

This clonotype has a count of ten or more. CDR3 nucleotides: TGTGCCAGCAGGGGGGGACGGGACAGGGGGTCGATGAACACTGAAGCTTTCTTT. This encodes CASRGGRDRGSMNTEAFF. This chain uses TRBV6-4 with TRBJ1-1, with 11 bases fitting TRBD1. This CDR3 spans 18 amino acids. The trim removed 6 bases at V and 0 bases at J, leaving 12 bases unmatched. Germline V gene lookup returns CDR1 MRHNA and CDR2 SNTAGT.

This clonotype was found many times. The chain couples TRBV7-2 to TRBJ2-7; possibly TRBD1 for D (6 bases). V lost 4 bases and J 3 bases, leaving 16 bases between the germline ends. Germline V gives CDR1 SGHTA, CDR2 FQGNSA. CDR3 length equals 15 residues. The CDR3 reads CASSSASKTGYEQYF. DNA for the CDR3: TGTGCCAGCAGCTCCGCCAGCAAGACAGGCTACGAGCAGTACTTC.

This clonotype has ten or more counts. The chain uses TRBV5-1 and TRBJ1-1; D is undetermined. V was trimmed by 5 bases and J by 0 bases, leaving 8 bases between them. The CDR3 consists of 13 residues. Germline CDR1 is SGHRS and CDR2 is YFSETQ. The CDR3: CASRFKMNTEAFF. CDR3 bases: TGCGCCAGCAGATTTAAGATGAACACTGAAGCTTTCTTT.

This clonotype was found many times. The gene calls are TRBV30 and TRBJ1-1, with TRBD1 matching over 8 bases. The CDR3 is 13 amino acids. Germline V gives CDR1 GTSNPN, CDR2 SVGIG (reference sequence). V was pared by 5 bases and J by 5 bases, with 7 bases of the junction left unmatched. CDR3: CAWYRGYGTEAFF. CDR3 sequence (DNA): TGTGCCTGGTACAGGGGGTATGGAACTGAAGCTTTCTTT. The whole variable domain, remainder taken from reference TRBV30 and TRBJ1-1, is SQTIHQWPATLVQPVGSPLSLECTVEGTSNPNLYWYRQAAGRGLQLLFYSVGIGQISSEVPQNLSASRPQDRQFILSSKKLLLSDSGFYLCAWYRGYGTEAFFGQGTRLTVV.

This clonotype was picked up many times. V usage is TRBV15 and J usage is TRBJ2-4, with 7 bases that match TRBD1. J was trimmed by 6 bases and V by 3 bases; bases with no gene match: 5. The germline gives CDR1 LNHNV, CDR2 YYDKDF (reference sequence). This CDR3 has 14 amino acids. The CDR3 DNA is TGTGCCACCAGCAGGACAGGGTCCCTAAACATTCAGTACTTC. It specifies CATSRTGSLNIQYF.

This chain's CDR3 is CASSLRVLPWVTGELFF. The CDR3 DNA reads TGTGCCAGCAGCTTACGGGTCCTTCCGTGGGTGACCGGGGAGCTGTTTTTT. This chain uses TRBV13 with TRBJ2-2; D gene unclear. V was clipped by 2 bases and J by 5 bases, with 18 bases between them. Germline lookup yields CDR1 PRHDT and CDR2 FYEKMQ (reference sequence). The CDR3 has 17 residues.

This clonotype was found many times. This sequence joins TRBV28 and TRBJ2-2; D uncertain. Deletions cut 1 base from V and 7 bases from J, with 13 bases between. The V gene's germline CDR1 is MDHEN and CDR2 SYDVKM. CDR3 size: 15 residues. The CDR3 DNA follows: TGTGCCAGCAGTTTATTGTGGACCTCCGACGGGGAGCTGTTTTTT. Its protein product is CASSLLWTSDGELFF.

The sample holds many counts of this clonotype. V gene TRBV20-1 combines with J gene TRBJ2-2, with 9 nucleotides matching TRBD2. CDR1 is DFQATT, CDR2 SNEGSKA, per germline (reference sequence). V shed 3 bases, J shed 0 bases, and the junction held 5 bases outside the gene matches. The CDR3 spans 16 residues. DNA of the CDR3: TGCAGTGCTAGGCATAGCGGGAGATCGAACACCGGGGAGCTGTTTTTT. Its protein is CSARHSGRSNTGELFF.

This clonotype was seen repeatedly, ten times or more. J is TRBJ2-7 and V is TRBV7-8; TRBD1 might be the D (5 bases). The V gene lost 2 bases and the J gene lost 2 bases, with 16 bases spanning the gap. This CDR3 is built from 16 residues. The germline V gene has CDR1 SGHVS and CDR2 FQNEAQ. The CDR3 spells CASSLRGRTVTYEQYF. As DNA, the CDR3 is TGTGCCAGCAGCTTAAGGGGCCGGACGGTTACCTACGAGCAGTACTTC.

This chain connects TRBV12-3 or TRBV12-4 to TRBJ1-1; 7 nucleotides line up with TRBD1. The CDR3 contains 14 residues. Trimming removed 7 bases from V and 0 bases from J; junction bases left unmatched: 5. The chain's CDR3 is CASTPGTVNTEAFF. CDR3 coding DNA: TGTGCCAGCACTCCCGGGACAGTGAACACTGAAGCTTTCTTT.

The genes are TRBV12-3 or TRBV12-4 and TRBJ1-6, with D unclear. The germline V and J ends were trimmed by 4 bases and 9 bases, with 13 bases remaining between them. The CDR3 contains 14 residues. As DNA, the CDR3 is TGTGCCAGCAGTTCGGGAAAGGGCCGTTCACCCCTCCACTTT. This encodes CASSSGKGRSPLHF.

This clonotype was recorded many times. The chain combines TRBV9 with TRBJ2-6, with unresolved D. The CDR3 has 17 residues. Trimming removed 0 bases at V and 1 base at J, with 11 bases between. The germline gives CDR1 SGDLS, CDR2 YYNGEE. CDR3 coding DNA: TGTGCCAGCAGCGTAGGAAATATCAGATCTGGGGCCAACGTCCTGACTTTC. It translates to CASSVGNIRSGANVLTF.